This TCR beta chain was recovered during a study of glioma-infiltrating T cells after dendritic cell vaccination (dated by TCRdb to between 2015 and 2016). Describing the broader study: A cohort of about 15 glioblastoma patients from Phase I and II dendritic cell vaccination trials was included, of whom 9 were newly diagnosed and 6 had recurrent disease. Patients received autologous tumor lysate-pulsed dendritic cell vaccination between the early 2000s and the early 2010s. To make the vaccine, monocyte-derived dendritic cells were cultured for under eight days with IL-4 and GM-CSF and then pulsed overnight with autologous tumor lysate. Each patient got three intradermal injections of the dendritic cell vaccine, spaced at biweekly intervals, in the arm below the axilla. In glioblastoma patients vaccinated with dendritic cells, deep sequencing of TCR beta CDR3 regions served to measure tumor-infiltrating lymphocyte content and to compare repertoires between tumor and blood. Survival after dendritic cell vaccination was correlated with TCR sequencing metrics such as TIL content and the overlap between tumor and blood repertoires. Study-wide conclusions, independent of this receptor: After dendritic cell vaccination, a higher estimated pretreatment TIL content predicted longer time to progression and longer overall survival. The cohort was small and heterogeneous, only a few patients had full blood and tumor sets, and even fewer had initial-recurrent tumor pairs. The TCR overlap response model with three groups was called speculative and said to need prospective validation. No direct relationship between TCR clonality and survival was found, suggesting a diverse polyclonal response may matter.

The CDR3 runs 13 amino acids, cysteine and phenylalanine included. Just CDR3 DNA is preserved here, 39 bases in frame from base 1. CDR1 and CDR2 were assigned from the germline V gene as SGHRS and YFSETQ. Cut back by 4 bases and 5 bases, the V and J ends lie 10 bases apart. Using the immunoSEQ assay, TCRB CDR3 regions were amplified from approximately 1.9 micrograms of genomic DNA, or from all available DNA when less than that was on hand. For multiplex PCR, 60 forward primers for TCR V beta segments and 13 reverse primers for J beta segments were used. Synthetic control templates were spiked into each sample at limiting dilution to estimate reads per starting template. The Illumina HiSeq System generated sequencing reads of 87 bp. On the authors' methods: PCR and sequencing errors were removed by a nearest neighbor algorithm that merged closely related sequences. TCR overlap was defined as the percentage of unique tumor TCR beta sequences that were also found in the peripheral blood of the same patient. What TCRdb holds here is the immuneACCESS table cut down to in-frame rearrangements. Part of the clones is not present; checked against another copy, under half of the missing clones reflect an unresolved V gene, and the others are unexplained. Clone size and V and J calls were adopted from that table, with D and trimming inferred from the DNA. This sample lists under 130,000 clones; around 90% were detected once. The ten most abundant clones make up approximately 2.7% of the sample.

The time point label on this specimen signifies: after dendritic cell vaccination, including at tumor progression/relapse. Selection of patients required sufficient residual fresh-frozen tumor tissue and over two years of available survival data. Although molecular status otherwise differed among the glioblastoma patients, no patient had an isocitrate dehydrogenase mutation. PBMC were collected before vaccination, two weeks after the third vaccination, and at tumor progression if progression occurred. The Qiagen DNeasy Blood extraction Kit was used for extraction of genomic DNA. A remark on this clone: There is no known antigen for this receptor. Per-base quality was not reported, and no clone a single base away is much larger than it.

The rearrangement joined TRBV5-1 to TRBJ1-5; the best D guess is TRBD1, with 5 bases matching. The sample here was blood, taken after dendritic cell vaccination. The origin of this receptor is a human donor with glioblastoma. The DNA is TGCGCCAGCAGCCCCGGGGGGGATCAGCCCCAGCATTTT. Translated, it reads CASSPGGDQPQHF.